This is a list of T cell receptor beta chains from one sample in a study of shared clonotypes between healthy human individuals. The protocol was immunoSEQ multiplex PCR, while the TCRdb copy is restricted to in-frame clones and leaves out a portion. The sample has about 110,000 clones, approximately 70% seen once. The sequenced material came from memory CD8+ T cells sorted from blood. The receptors stem from a woman under 40 in good health. The CDR3 runs from the conserved cysteine through the conserved F or W. Each record gives: clone size, J gene, V gene, D gene, CDR3 DNA, CDR3 protein. The D gene is left open where the match is weak. Rows give clone size only sometimes, using once, few, many, or a class for an expanded clone.

NA	TRBJ2-7	TRBV19	NA	TGTGCCAGTAGTGCCCGGACTCCACCAGCGGGCGAGCAGTACTTC	CASSARTPPAGEQYF
many	TRBJ2-6	TRBV2	TRBD2	TGTGCCAGCAGTGACTCGGGAGGATCTGGGGCCAACGTCCTGACTTTC	CASSDSGGSGANVLTF
few	TRBJ2-1	TRBV9	NA	TGTGCCAGCAGCGTAGCTTGGGGGCTCACGAATGAGCAGTTCTTC	CASSVAWGLTNEQFF
NA	TRBJ1-5	TRBV6-1	NA	TGTGCCAGCAGTGTTCCCCGGGGGCATCAGCCCCAGCATTTT	CASSVPRGHQPQHF
NA	TRBJ2-3	TRBV28	TRBD2	TGTGCCAGCAGTTTGGGGACTAGCGGGAGGGCCGCAGATACGCAGTATTTT	CASSLGTSGRAADTQYF
NA	TRBJ2-3	TRBV27	NA	TGTGCCAGCAGTTTGTACGGGGGCGGTTATACGCAGTATTTT	CASSLYGGGYTQYF
NA	TRBJ2-2	TRBV6-1	NA	TGTGCCAGCAGTAGACAGATCAACACCGGGGAGCTGTTTTTT	CASSRQINTGELFF
NA	TRBJ2-7	TRBV9	NA	TGTGCCAGCAGCGTAGGTGGCGGGGCCTACGAGCAGTACTTC	CASSVGGGAYEQYF
NA	TRBJ2-1	TRBV27	TRBD1	TGTGCCAGCAGTTTATGGCAGGGGGCGGGGAATGAGCAGTTCTTC	CASSLWQGAGNEQFF
NA	TRBJ1-2	TRBV11-2	TRBD1	TGTGCCAGCAGCATACAACGGGACAGTTATGGCTACACCTTC	CASSIQRDSYGYTF
medium-sized	TRBJ1-3	TRBV5-7	NA	TGTGCCAGCAGCTTGGTCACGCAGGGAGGCTCTGGAAACACCATATATTTT	CASSLVTQGGSGNTIYF
few	TRBJ2-5	TRBV19	NA	TGTGCCAGTAGTATAGCTGGGGCGGGGACCCAGTACTTC	CASSIAGAGTQYF
NA	TRBJ2-3	TRBV28	TRBD2	TGTGCCAGCAGTTCCTTAGCGGGAGTGTCAGATACGCAGTATTTT	CASSSLAGVSDTQYF
NA	TRBJ2-5	TRBV11-2	NA	TGTGCCAGCAGCCCAGAGGGAGAGACCCAGTACTTC	CASSPEGETQYF
once	TRBJ1-2	TRBV28	NA	TGTGCCAGCGCGGTCGAGGGGCCGTTAGCTAACTATGGCTACACCTTC	CASAVEGPLANYGYTF
once	TRBJ1-3	TRBV5-1	NA	TGCGCCAGCAGCTCCGTGGGGACAATTGCCGGAAACACCATATATTTT	CASSSVGTIAGNTIYF
NA	TRBJ2-7	TRBV6-1	TRBD2	TGTGCCAGCAGAATAGCGGGAGAGGTCTACGAGCAGTACTTC	CASRIAGEVYEQYF
NA	TRBJ1-5	TRBV6-5	NA	TGTGCCAGCAGTGATGCGGATGAAAATCAGCCCCAGCATTTT	CASSDADENQPQHF
NA	TRBJ1-3	TRBV7-9	NA	TGTGCCAGCAGCGCCAGGTGGGGATTCTCTGGAAACACCATATATTTT	CASSARWGFSGNTIYF
NA	TRBJ2-7	TRBV7-6	TRBD1	TGTGCCAGCAGCTTTGGCAGGGGGCTGGTTGGGGAGCAGTACTTC	CASSFGRGLVGEQYF
NA	TRBJ2-5	TRBV5-1	TRBD2	TGCGCCAGCAGCTTGGGTTCTAGCGGGACTGAGACCCAGTACTTC	CASSLGSSGTETQYF
NA	TRBJ2-6	TRBV19	NA	TGTGCCAGTAATCGGCGCCTCAGCTCTGGGGCCAACGTCCTGACTTTC	CASNRRLSSGANVLTF
NA	TRBJ2-7	TRBV28	NA	TGTGCCAGCAGCCCCAAAGTTTGGGGGCACGAGCAGTACTTC	CASSPKVWGHEQYF
NA	TRBJ2-7	TRBV25-1	NA	TGTGCCAGCAGTGAGGGCTACGAGGAGGGGGGCTACGAGCAGTACTTC	CASSEGYEEGGYEQYF
NA	TRBJ2-5	TRBV29-1	NA	TGCAGCGTTGTTAAGTACCTCCGGGAGACCCAGTACTTC	CSVVKYLRETQYF
NA	TRBJ2-5	TRBV7-8	TRBD1	TGTGCCAGCAGCTTGGCCAACAGGGGATTAGGGGAGACCCAGTACTTC	CASSLANRGLGETQYF